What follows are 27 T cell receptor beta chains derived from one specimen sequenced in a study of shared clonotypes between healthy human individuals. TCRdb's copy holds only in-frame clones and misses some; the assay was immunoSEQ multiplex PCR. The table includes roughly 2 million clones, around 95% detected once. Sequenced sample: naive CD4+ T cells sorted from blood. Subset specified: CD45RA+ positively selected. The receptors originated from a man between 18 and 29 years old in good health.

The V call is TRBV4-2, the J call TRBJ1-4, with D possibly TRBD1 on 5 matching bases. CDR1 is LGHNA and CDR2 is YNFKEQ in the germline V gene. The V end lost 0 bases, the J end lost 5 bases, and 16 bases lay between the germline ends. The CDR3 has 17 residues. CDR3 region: CASSQDPAGGGNEKLFF. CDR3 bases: TGTGCCAGCAGCCAAGACCCTGCCGGGGGAGGGAATGAAAAACTGTTTTTT.

CDR3 loop: CASRRRDFVKETQYF. The CDR3 nucleotides are TGTGCCAGCAGACGCCGGGACTTCGTAAAAGAGACCCAGTACTTC. The chain combines TRBV6-6 with TRBJ2-5; D possibly corresponds to TRBD2 (6 bases). The length of the CDR3 is 15 residues. V shed 6 bases and J shed 3 bases, with 17 bases lying between them. Germline CDR1 and CDR2: MNHNY and SVGAGI (reference sequence).

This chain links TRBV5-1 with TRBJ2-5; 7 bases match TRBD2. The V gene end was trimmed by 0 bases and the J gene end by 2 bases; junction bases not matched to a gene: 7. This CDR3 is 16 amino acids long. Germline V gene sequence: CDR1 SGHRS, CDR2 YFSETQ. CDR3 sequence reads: CASSLASSGVQETQYF. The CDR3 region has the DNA TGCGCCAGCAGCTTGGCGTCTAGCGGAGTACAAGAGACCCAGTACTTC. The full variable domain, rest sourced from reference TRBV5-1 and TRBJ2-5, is KAGVTQTPRYLIKTRGQQVTLSCSPISGHRSVSWYQQTPGQGLQFLFEYFSETQRNKGNFPGRFSGRQFSNSRSEMNVSTLELGDSALYLCASSLASSGVQETQYFGPGTRLLVL.

The DNA for the CDR3 is TGCGCCAGCAGCCAGAACAGTTGGTTGGATTACGAGCAGTACTTC. Translation gives CASSQNSWLDYEQYF. The V and J genes are TRBV4-1 and TRBJ2-7; D unresolved. Germline CDR1 is MGHRA and CDR2 is YSYEKL. The CDR3 covers 15 residues. Deletions cut 3 bases from V and 4 bases from J, with 16 bases between.

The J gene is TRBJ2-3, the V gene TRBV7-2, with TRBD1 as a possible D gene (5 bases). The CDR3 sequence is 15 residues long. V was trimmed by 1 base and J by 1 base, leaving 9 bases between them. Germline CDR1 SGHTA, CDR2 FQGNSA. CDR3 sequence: CASSLETGRTDTQYF. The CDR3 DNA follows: TGTGCCAGCAGCTTAGAAACAGGACGCACAGATACGCAGTATTTT. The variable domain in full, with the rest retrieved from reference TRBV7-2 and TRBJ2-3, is GAGVSQSPSNKVTEKGKDVELRCDPISGHTALYWYRQSLGQGLEFLIYFQGNSAPDKSGLPSDRFSAERTGGSVSTLTIQRTQQEDSAVYLCASSLETGRTDTQYFGPGTRLTVL.

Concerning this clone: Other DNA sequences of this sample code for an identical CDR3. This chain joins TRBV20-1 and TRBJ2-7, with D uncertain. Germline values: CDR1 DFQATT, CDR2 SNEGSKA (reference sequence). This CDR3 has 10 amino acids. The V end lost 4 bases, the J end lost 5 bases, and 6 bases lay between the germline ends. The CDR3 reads CSAKGNEQYF. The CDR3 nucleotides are TGCAGTGCTAAAGGGAACGAGCAGTACTTC.

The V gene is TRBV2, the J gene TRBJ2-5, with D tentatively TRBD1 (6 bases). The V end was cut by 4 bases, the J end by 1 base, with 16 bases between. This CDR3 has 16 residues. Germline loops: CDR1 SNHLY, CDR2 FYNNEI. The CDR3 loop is CASSVVGQFFQETQYF. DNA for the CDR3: TGTGCCAGCAGTGTTGTCGGACAGTTTTTCCAAGAGACCCAGTACTTC.

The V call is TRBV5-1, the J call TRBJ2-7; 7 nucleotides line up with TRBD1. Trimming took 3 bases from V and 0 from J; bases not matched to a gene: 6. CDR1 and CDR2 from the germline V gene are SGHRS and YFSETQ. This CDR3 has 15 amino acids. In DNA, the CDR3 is TGCGCCAGCAGCTCGACGACAGGGTCCTCCTACGAGCAGTACTTC. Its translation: CASSSTTGSSYEQYF.

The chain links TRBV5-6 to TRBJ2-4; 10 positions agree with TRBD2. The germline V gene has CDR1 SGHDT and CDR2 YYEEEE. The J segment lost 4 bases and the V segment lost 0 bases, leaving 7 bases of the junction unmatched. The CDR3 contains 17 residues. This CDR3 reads CASSLEASGSLKNIQYF. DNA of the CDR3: TGTGCCAGCAGCTTGGAGGCTAGCGGGAGTCTAAAAAACATTCAGTACTTC.

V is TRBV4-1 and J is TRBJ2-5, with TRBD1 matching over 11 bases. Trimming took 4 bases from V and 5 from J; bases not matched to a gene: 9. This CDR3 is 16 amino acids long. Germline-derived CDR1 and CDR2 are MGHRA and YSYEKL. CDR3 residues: CASSRTGGSLPETQYF. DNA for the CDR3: TGCGCCAGCAGCCGGACAGGGGGCTCCCTCCCCGAGACCCAGTACTTC.

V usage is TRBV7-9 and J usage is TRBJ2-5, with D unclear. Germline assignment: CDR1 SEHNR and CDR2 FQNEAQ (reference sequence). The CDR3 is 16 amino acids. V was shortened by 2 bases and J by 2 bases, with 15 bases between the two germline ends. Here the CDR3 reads CASSLLGTATQETQYF. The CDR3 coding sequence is TGTGCCAGCAGCTTATTGGGTACGGCCACTCAAGAGACCCAGTACTTC. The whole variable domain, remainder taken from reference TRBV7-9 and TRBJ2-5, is DTGVSQNPRHKITKRGQNVTFRCDPISEHNRLYWYRQTLGQGPEFLTYFQNEAQLEKSRLLSDRFSAERPKGSFSTLEIQRTEQGDSAMYLCASSLLGTATQETQYFGPGTRLLVL.

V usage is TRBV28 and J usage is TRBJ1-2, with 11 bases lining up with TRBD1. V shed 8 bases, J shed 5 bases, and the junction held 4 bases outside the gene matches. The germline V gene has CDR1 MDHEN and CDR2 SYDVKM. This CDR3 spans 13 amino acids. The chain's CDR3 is CASRTGGVYGYTF. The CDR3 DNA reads TGTGCCAGCCGGACAGGGGGCGTGTATGGCTACACCTTC.

In DNA form, the CDR3 reads TGCGCCAGCAGCCTTTTCGGGGAGCTGTTTTTT. This codes for CASSLFGELFF. This chain uses TRBV4-3 with TRBJ2-2; D uncertain. The CDR3 has 11 residues. Germline CDR1 and CDR2: LGHNA and YSLEER. V was pared by 4 bases and J by 7 bases, with 4 bases between.

The CDR3 region is CALTSHRDNYGYTF. In DNA, the CDR3 is TGTGCCTTAACCTCACACAGGGATAATTATGGCTACACCTTC. The rearrangement joins TRBV6-1 to TRBJ1-2; D is perhaps TRBD1 (6 bases). The CDR3 runs to 14 residues. Germline V gene lookup returns CDR1 MNHNS and CDR2 SASEGT. Trimming cost V 11 bases and J 5 bases, with 21 bases left between them.

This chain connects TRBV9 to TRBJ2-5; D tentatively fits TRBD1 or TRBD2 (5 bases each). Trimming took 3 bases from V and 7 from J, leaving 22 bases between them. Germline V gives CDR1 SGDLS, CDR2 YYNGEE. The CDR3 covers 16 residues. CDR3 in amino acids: CASSASSGPLLGTQYF. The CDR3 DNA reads TGTGCCAGCAGCGCATCTTCGGGACCCCTCTTAGGGACCCAGTACTTC.

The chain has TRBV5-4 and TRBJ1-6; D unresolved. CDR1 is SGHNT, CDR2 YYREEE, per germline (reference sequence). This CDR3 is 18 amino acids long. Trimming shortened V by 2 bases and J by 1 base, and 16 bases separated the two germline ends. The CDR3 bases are TGTGCCAGCAGCTTAAGGGCCCCGGGAAAGTCCTATAATTCACCCCTCCACTTT. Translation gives CASSLRAPGKSYNSPLHF.

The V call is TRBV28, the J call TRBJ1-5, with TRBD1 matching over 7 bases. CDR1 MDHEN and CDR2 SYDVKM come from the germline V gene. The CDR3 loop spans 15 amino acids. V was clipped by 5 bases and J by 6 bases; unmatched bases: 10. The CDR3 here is CASSGGDSFSQPQHF. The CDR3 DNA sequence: TGTGCCAGCAGTGGTGGGGACAGCTTTTCTCAGCCCCAGCATTTT.

The CDR3 bases are TGTGCCAGCAGCTTGACGACAGGGGACGGCAATCAGCCCCAGCATTTT. Protein product: CASSLTTGDGNQPQHF. This rearrangement joins TRBV7-2 to TRBJ1-5, with 8 nucleotides matching TRBD1. Germline values: CDR1 SGHTA, CDR2 FQGNSA. This CDR3 contains 16 residues. V gave up 3 bases and J gave up 2 bases; unmatched junction bases: 6.

This CDR3 is CASSEARQYF. CDR3 sequence (DNA): TGTGCCAGCAGTGAAGCTCGTCAGTACTTC. This sequence joins TRBV2 and TRBJ2-5; D gene uncertain. The V and J ends lost 0 bases and 11 bases respectively, with 4 bases between them. This CDR3 has 10 residues. Germline CDR1 SNHLY, CDR2 FYNNEI.

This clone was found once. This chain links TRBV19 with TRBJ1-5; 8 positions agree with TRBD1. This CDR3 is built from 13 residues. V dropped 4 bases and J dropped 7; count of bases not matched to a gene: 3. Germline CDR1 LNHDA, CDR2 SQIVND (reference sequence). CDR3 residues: CASSTRGQQPQHF. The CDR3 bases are TGTGCCAGTAGTACCAGGGGGCAACAGCCCCAGCATTTT.

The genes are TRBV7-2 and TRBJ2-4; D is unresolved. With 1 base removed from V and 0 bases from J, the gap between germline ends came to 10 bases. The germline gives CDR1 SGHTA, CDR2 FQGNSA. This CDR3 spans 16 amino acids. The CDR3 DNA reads TGTGCCAGCAGCTTAGGAGGATATCTAGCCAAAAACATTCAGTACTTC. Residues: CASSLGGYLAKNIQYF.

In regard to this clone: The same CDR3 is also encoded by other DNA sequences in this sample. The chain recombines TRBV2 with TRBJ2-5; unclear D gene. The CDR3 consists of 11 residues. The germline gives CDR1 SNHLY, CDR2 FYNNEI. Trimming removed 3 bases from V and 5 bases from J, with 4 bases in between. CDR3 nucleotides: TGTGCCAGCAGTGATGTCGAGACCCAGTACTTC. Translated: CASSDVETQYF.

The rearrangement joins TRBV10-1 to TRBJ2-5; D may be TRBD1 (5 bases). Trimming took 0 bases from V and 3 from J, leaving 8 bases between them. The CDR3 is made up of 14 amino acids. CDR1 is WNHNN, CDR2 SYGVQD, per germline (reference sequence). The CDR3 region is CASSESSREETQYF. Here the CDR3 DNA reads TGCGCCAGCAGTGAGTCGAGCAGGGAAGAGACCCAGTACTTC.

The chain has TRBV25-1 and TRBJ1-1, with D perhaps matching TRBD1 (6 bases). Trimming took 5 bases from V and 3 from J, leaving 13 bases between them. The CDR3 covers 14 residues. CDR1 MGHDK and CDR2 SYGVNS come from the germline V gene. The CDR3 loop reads CASSTQPGDTEAFF. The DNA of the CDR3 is TGTGCCAGCAGTACCCAACCAGGGGACACTGAAGCTTTCTTT.

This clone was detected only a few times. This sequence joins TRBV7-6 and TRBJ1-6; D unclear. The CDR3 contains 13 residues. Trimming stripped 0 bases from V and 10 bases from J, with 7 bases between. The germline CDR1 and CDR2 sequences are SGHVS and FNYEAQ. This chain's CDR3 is CASSLALLSPLHF. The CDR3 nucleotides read TGTGCCAGCAGCTTAGCCCTCTTATCACCCCTCCACTTT.

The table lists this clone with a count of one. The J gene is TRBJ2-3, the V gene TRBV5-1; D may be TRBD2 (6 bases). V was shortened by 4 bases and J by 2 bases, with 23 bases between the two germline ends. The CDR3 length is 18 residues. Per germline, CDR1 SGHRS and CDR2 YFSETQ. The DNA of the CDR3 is TGCGCCAGCAGCCGAGACCCCTTGGGCGGGGACCACACAGATACGCAGTATTTT. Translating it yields CASSRDPLGGDHTDTQYF.

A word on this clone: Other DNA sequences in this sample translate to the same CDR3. CDR3 residues: CASSPLGQGYGYTF. For the CDR3, the DNA is TGTGCCAGCAGCCCACTGGGACAGGGCTATGGCTACACCTTC. This chain joins TRBV5-4 and TRBJ1-2, with TRBD1 matching over 9 bases. Looked up from germline, CDR1 is SGHNT and CDR2 is YYREEE (reference sequence). The CDR3 spans 14 residues. The trim removed 4 bases at V and 4 bases at J, leaving 5 bases unmatched.